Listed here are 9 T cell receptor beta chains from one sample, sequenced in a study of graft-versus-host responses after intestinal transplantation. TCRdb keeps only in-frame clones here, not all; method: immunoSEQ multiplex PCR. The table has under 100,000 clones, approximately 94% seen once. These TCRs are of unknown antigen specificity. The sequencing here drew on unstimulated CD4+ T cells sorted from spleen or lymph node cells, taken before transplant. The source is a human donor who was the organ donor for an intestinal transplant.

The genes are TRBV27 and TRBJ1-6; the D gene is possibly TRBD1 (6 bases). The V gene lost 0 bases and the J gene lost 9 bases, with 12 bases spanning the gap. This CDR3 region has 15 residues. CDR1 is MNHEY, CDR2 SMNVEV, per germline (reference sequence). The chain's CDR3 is CASSLSGTGASPLHF. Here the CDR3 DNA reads TGTGCCAGCAGTTTATCAGGGACGGGGGCTTCACCCCTCCACTTT.

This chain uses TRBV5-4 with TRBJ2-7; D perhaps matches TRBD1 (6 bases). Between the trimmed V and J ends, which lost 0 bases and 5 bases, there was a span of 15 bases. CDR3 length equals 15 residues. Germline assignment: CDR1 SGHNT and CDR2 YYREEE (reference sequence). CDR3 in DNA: TGTGCCAGCAGCTTGGCCCAACAGGGAAGACACGAGCAGTACTTC. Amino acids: CASSLAQQGRHEQYF.

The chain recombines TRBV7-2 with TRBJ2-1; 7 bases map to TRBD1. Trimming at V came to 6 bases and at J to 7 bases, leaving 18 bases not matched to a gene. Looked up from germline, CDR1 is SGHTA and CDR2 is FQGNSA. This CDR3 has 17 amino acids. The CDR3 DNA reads TGTGCCAGCAGTGACGACATAGAGAGGGGGCGCTGGAATGAGCAGTTCTTC. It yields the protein CASSDDIERGRWNEQFF. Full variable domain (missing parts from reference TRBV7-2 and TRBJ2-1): GAGVSQSPSNKVTEKGKDVELRCDPISGHTALYWYRQSLGQGLEFLIYFQGNSAPDKSGLPSDRFSAERTGGSVSTLTIQRTQQEDSAVYLCASSDDIERGRWNEQFFGPGTRLTVL.

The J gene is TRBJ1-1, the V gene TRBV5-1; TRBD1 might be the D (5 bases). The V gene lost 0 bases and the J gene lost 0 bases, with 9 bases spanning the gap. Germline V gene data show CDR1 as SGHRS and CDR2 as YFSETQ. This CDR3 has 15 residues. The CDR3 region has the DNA TGCGCCAGCAGCTTGGGGCGGACATTGAACACTGAAGCTTTCTTT. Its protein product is CASSLGRTLNTEAFF.

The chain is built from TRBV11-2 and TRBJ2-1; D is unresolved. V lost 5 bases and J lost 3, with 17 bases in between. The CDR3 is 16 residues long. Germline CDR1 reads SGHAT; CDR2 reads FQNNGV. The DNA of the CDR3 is TGTGCCAGCAGCCAGATCCGGGTACTTGGCTACAATGAGCAGTTCTTC. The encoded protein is CASSQIRVLGYNEQFF.

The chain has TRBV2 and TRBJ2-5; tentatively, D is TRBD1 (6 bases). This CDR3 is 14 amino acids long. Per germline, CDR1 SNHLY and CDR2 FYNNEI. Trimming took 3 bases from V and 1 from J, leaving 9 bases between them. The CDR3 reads CASSDWTVQETQYF. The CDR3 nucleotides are TGTGCCAGCAGTGACTGGACAGTCCAAGAGACCCAGTACTTC.

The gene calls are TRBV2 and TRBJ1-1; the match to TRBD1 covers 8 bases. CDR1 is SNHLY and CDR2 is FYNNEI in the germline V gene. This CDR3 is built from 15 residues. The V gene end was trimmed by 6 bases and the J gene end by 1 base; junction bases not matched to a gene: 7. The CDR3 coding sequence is TGTGCCAGCAGGTCGCAGGGGGCTTGGAACACTGAAGCTTTCTTT. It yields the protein CASRSQGAWNTEAFF.

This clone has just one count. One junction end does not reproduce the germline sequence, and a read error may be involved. CDR3 amino acids: CASRKIGRGKNF. Written as DNA, the CDR3 is TGTGCCAGCAGGAAGATTGGGCGCGGCAAGAACTTC. V is TRBV7-6 and J is TRBJ2-5; D unclear. This CDR3 is 12 amino acids long. Per germline, CDR1 SGHVS and CDR2 FNYEAQ.

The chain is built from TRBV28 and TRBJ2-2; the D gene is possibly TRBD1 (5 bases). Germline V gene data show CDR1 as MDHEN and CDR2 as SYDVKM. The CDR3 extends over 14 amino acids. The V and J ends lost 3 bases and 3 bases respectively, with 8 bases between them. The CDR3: CASSFDRYTGELFF. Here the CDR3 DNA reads TGTGCCAGCAGTTTCGACAGATACACCGGGGAGCTGTTTTTT.